This section outlines one T cell receptor (beta chain) sequence together with its context. The record originates from a study of cytomegalovirus exposure and HLA in healthy donors. Looked up from germline, CDR1 is SEHNR and CDR2 is FQNEAQ (reference sequence). The CDR3 is 17 amino acids. V lost 3 bases, J lost 8 bases, and 10 bases stayed unmatched. Amplification used 60 Vbeta primers and 13 Jbeta primers. Data came from immunoSEQ multiplex PCR; TCRdb stores just in-frame clones and leaves some out. The data show some 150,000 clones, 79% seen once. The chain has TRBV7-9 and TRBJ2-1; 13 nucleotides match TRBD2. The sequencing input was PBMCs. This sequence was found in a woman aged 45-60 years in good health and CMV-seronegative. The CDR3 here is CASSFGLAGARIDEQFF. The CDR3 DNA reads TGTGCCAGCAGCTTCGGACTAGCGGGGGCCAGGATCGATGAGCAGTTCTTC.